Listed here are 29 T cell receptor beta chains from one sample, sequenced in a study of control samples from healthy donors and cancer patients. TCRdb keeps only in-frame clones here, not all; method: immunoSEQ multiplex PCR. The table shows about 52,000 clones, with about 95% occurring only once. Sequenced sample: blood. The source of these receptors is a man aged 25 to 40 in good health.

The chain's CDR3 is CASSFGRTGRRVEKLFF. In DNA form, the CDR3 reads TGTGCCAGCAGCTTCGGCAGGACAGGGCGAAGGGTTGAAAAACTGTTTTTT. The chain is built from TRBV11-2 and TRBJ1-4; 8 nucleotides align to TRBD1. Looked up from germline, CDR1 is SGHAT and CDR2 is FQNNGV. This CDR3 spans 17 amino acids. The trim removed 3 bases at V and 7 bases at J, leaving 13 bases unmatched.

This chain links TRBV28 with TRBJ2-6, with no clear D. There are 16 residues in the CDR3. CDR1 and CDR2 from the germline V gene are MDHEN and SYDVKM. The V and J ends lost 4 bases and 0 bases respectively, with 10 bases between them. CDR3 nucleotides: TGTGCCAGCAGTTCTCCCGCTCGCTCTGGGGCCAACGTCCTGACTTTC. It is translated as CASSSPARSGANVLTF.

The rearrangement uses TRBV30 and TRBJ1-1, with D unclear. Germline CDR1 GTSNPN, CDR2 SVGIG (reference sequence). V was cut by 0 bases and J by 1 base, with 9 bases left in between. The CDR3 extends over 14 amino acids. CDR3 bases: TGTGCCTGGAGTGTACCGGCAGCGAACACTGAAGCTTTCTTT. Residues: CAWSVPAANTEAFF.

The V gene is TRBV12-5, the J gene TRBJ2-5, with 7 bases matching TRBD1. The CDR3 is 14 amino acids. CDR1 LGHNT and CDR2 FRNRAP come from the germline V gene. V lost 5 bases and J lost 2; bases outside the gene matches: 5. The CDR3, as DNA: TGTGCTAGTGGTGAGGGGGCCTTACAAGAGACCCAGTACTTC. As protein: CASGEGALQETQYF.

The CDR3 loop reads CALPAGSSYEQYF. In DNA form, the CDR3 reads TGTGCCCTCCCGGCAGGGAGCTCCTACGAGCAGTACTTC. The rearrangement links TRBV28 to TRBJ2-7; D tentatively reads TRBD1 or TRBD2 (5 bases each). With 11 bases removed from V and 0 bases from J, the gap between germline ends came to 14 bases. The CDR3 totals 13 residues. The germline CDR1 and CDR2 sequences are MDHEN and SYDVKM. The full variable domain, with the rest looked up from reference TRBV28 and TRBJ2-7, is DVKVTQSSRYLVKRTGEKVFLECVQDMDHENMFWYRQDPGLGLRLIYFSYDVKMKEKGDIPEGYSVSREKKERFSLILESASTNQTSMYLCALPAGSSYEQYFGPGTRLTVT.

The CDR3 DNA reads as TGTGCCAGCAGTGAGCGGGCACGAGGTCCTGAAAAACTGTTTTTT. Translated: CASSERARGPEKLFF. V usage is TRBV6-1 and J usage is TRBJ1-4; D not resolved. The CDR3 consists of 15 residues. Germline CDR1 reads MNHNS; CDR2 reads SASEGT. V was clipped by 3 bases and J by 7 bases, with 15 bases between them.

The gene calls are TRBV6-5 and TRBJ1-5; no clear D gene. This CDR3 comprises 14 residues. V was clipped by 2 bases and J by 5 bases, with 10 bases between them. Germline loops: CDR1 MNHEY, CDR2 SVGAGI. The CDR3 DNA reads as TGTGCCAGCAGTTACACCCGGGTTGATCAGCCCCAGCATTTT. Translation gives CASSYTRVDQPQHF.

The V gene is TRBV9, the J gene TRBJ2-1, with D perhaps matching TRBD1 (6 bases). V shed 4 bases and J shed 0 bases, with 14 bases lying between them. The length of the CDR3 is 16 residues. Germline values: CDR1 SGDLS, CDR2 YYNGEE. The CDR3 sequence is CASSPRSTGSYNEQFF. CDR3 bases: TGTGCCAGCAGCCCCCGATCGACAGGCTCCTACAATGAGCAGTTCTTC.

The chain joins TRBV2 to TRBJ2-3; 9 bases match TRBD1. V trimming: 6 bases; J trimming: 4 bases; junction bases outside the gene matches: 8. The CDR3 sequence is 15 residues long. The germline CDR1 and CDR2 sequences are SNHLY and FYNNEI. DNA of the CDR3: TGTGCCAGCAGCTCAACAGGGGGCTGGGCAGATACGCAGTATTTT. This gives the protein CASSSTGGWADTQYF.

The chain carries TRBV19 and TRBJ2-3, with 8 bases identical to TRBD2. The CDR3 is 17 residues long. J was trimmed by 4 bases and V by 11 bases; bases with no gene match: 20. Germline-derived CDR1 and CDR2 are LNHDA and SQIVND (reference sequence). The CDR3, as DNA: TGTGCCCGGCGCACCGGCCCGGGGGGGAGGGGAGCAGATACGCAGTATTTT. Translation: CARRTGPGGRGADTQYF.

The CDR3 protein is CASSSRTGNTEAFF. CDR3 in DNA: TGTGCCAGCAGTTCCCGGACAGGGAACACTGAAGCTTTCTTT. V is TRBV28 and J is TRBJ1-1; TRBD1 agrees at 7 bases. The J segment lost 1 base and the V segment lost 4 bases, leaving 3 bases of the junction unmatched. The CDR3 loop spans 14 amino acids. Germline values: CDR1 MDHEN, CDR2 SYDVKM.

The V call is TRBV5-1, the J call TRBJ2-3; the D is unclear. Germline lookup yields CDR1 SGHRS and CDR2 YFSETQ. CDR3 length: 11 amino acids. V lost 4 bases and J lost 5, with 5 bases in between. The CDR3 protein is CASSNQDTQYF. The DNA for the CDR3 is TGCGCCAGCAGCAATCAAGATACGCAGTATTTT.

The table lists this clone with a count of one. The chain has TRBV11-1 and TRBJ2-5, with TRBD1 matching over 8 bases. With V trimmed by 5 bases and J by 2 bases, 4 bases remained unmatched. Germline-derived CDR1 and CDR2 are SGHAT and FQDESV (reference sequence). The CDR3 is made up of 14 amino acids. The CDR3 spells CASSDRQGQETQYF. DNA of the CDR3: TGTGCCAGCAGCGACAGACAGGGGCAAGAGACCCAGTACTTC.

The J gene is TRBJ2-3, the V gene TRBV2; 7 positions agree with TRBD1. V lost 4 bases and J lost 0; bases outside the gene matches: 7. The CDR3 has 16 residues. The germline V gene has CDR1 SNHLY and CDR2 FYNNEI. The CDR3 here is CASSAWQGVSTDTQYF. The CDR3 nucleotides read TGTGCCAGCAGTGCTTGGCAGGGGGTTAGCACAGATACGCAGTATTTT.

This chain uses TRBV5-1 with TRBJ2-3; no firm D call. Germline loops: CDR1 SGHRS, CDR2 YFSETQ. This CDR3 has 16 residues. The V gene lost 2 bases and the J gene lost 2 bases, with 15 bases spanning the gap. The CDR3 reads CASSFGDRFYTDTQYF. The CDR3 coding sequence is TGCGCCAGCAGCTTCGGTGATCGGTTTTACACAGATACGCAGTATTTT. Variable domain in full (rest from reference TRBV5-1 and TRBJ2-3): KAGVTQTPRYLIKTRGQQVTLSCSPISGHRSVSWYQQTPGQGLQFLFEYFSETQRNKGNFPGRFSGRQFSNSRSEMNVSTLELGDSALYLCASSFGDRFYTDTQYFGPGTRLTVL.

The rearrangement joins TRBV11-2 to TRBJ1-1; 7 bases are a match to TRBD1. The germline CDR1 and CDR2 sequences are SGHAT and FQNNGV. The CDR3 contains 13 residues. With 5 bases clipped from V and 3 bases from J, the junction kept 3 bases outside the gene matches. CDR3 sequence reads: CASSSTGDTEAFF. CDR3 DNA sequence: TGTGCCAGCAGCAGCACAGGGGACACTGAAGCTTTCTTT.

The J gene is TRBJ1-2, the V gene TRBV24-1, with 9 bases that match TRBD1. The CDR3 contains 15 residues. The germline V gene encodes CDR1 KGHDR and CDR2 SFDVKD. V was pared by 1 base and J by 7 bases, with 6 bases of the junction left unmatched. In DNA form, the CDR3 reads TGTGCCACCAGTGATTTCCCACAGGGGGCCGGTGGCTACACCTTC. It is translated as CATSDFPQGAGGYTF.

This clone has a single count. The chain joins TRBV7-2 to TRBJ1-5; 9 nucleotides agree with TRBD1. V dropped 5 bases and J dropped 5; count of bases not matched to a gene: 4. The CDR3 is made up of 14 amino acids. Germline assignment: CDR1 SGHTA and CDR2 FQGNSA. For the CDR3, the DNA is TGTGCCAGCAGCGGGGGACAGGGCTATCAGCCCCAGCATTTT. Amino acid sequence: CASSGGQGYQPQHF.

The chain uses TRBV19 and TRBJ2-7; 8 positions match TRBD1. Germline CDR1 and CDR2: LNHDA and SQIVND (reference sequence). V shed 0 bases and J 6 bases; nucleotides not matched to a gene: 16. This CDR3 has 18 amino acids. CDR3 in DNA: TGTGCCAGTAGTATAGATCTATGGAGCAGGGGGCGCCCCCTCGAGCAGTACTTC. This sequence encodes CASSIDLWSRGRPLEQYF.

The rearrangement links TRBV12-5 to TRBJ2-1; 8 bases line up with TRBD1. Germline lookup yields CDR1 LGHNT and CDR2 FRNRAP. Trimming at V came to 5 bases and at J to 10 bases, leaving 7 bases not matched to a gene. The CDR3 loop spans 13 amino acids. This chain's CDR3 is CASGLSGGREQFF. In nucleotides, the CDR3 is TGTGCTAGTGGTCTGTCAGGGGGCCGCGAGCAGTTCTTC.

The DNA of the CDR3 is TGTGCCAGCAGCTTAGGGACAGGTAGTGGCCAGTACTTC. It yields the protein CASSLGTGSGQYF. The J gene is TRBJ2-5, the V gene TRBV7-3; TRBD1 matches 8 bases. Germline V gives CDR1 SGHTA, CDR2 FQGTGA. Trimming took 2 bases from V and 10 from J; bases not matched to a gene: 6. The CDR3 is 13 amino acids.

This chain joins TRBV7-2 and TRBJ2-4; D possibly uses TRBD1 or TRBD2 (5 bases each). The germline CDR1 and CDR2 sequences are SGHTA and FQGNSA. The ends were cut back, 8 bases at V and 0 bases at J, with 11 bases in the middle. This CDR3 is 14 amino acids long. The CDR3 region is CASRDGLAKNIQYF. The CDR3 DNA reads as TGTGCCAGCCGGGACGGACTAGCCAAAAACATTCAGTACTTC.

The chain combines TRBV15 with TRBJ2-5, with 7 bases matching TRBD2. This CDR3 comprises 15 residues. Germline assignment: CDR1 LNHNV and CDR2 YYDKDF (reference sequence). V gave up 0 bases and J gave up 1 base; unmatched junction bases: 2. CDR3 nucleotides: TGTGCCACCAGCAGAGATCGGGGGGTCCAAGAGACCCAGTACTTC. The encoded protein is CATSRDRGVQETQYF.

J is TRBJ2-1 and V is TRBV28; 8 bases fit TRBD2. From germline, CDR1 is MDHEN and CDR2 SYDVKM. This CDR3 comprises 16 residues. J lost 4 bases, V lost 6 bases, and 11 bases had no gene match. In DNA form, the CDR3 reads TGTGCCAGCAGCCGTAGCGGGATAGTTCCTTACAATGAGCAGTTCTTC. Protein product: CASSRSGIVPYNEQFF.

The CDR3 region is CASSWAQGLNYGYTF. CDR3 DNA sequence: TGTGCCAGCAGTTGGGCCCAGGGCTTGAACTATGGCTACACCTTC. The chain has TRBV28 and TRBJ1-2; a possible D gene is TRBD1 (5 bases). CDR1 MDHEN and CDR2 SYDVKM come from the germline V gene. The V and J ends lost 4 bases and 2 bases respectively, with 14 bases between them. The CDR3 is 15 amino acids.

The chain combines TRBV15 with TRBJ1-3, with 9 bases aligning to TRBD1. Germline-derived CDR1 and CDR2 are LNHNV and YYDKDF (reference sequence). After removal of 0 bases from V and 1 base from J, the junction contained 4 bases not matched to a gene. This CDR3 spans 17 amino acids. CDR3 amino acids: CATSRDFGQGSGNTIYF. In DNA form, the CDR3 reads TGTGCCACCAGCAGAGATTTTGGACAGGGGTCTGGAAACACCATATATTTT. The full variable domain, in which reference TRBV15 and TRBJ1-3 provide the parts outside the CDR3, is DAMVIQNPRYQVTQFGKPVTLSCSQTLNHNVMYWYQQKSSQAPKLLFHYYDKDFNNEADTPDNFQSRRPNTSFCFLDIRSPGLGDTAMYLCATSRDFGQGSGNTIYFGEGSWLTVV.

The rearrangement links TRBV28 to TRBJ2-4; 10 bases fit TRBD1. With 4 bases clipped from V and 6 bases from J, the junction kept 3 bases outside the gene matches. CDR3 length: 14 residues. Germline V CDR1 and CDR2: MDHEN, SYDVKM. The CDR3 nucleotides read TGTGCCAGCAGTTCGGGACAGGGGCCAAACATTCAGTACTTC. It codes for CASSSGQGPNIQYF.

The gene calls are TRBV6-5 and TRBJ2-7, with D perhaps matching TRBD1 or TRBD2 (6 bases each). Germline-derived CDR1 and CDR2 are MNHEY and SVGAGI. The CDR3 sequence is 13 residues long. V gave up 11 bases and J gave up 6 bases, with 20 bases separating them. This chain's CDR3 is CAGAGGRNLEQYF. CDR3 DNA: TGTGCCGGTGCCGGGGGCAGGAACCTCGAGCAGTACTTC.

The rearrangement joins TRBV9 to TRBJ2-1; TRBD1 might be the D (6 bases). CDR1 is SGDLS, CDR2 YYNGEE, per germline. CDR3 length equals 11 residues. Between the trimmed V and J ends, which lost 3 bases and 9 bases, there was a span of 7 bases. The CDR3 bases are TGTGCCAGCAGCGCAGGGGTTGAGCAGTTCTTC. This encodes CASSAGVEQFF.